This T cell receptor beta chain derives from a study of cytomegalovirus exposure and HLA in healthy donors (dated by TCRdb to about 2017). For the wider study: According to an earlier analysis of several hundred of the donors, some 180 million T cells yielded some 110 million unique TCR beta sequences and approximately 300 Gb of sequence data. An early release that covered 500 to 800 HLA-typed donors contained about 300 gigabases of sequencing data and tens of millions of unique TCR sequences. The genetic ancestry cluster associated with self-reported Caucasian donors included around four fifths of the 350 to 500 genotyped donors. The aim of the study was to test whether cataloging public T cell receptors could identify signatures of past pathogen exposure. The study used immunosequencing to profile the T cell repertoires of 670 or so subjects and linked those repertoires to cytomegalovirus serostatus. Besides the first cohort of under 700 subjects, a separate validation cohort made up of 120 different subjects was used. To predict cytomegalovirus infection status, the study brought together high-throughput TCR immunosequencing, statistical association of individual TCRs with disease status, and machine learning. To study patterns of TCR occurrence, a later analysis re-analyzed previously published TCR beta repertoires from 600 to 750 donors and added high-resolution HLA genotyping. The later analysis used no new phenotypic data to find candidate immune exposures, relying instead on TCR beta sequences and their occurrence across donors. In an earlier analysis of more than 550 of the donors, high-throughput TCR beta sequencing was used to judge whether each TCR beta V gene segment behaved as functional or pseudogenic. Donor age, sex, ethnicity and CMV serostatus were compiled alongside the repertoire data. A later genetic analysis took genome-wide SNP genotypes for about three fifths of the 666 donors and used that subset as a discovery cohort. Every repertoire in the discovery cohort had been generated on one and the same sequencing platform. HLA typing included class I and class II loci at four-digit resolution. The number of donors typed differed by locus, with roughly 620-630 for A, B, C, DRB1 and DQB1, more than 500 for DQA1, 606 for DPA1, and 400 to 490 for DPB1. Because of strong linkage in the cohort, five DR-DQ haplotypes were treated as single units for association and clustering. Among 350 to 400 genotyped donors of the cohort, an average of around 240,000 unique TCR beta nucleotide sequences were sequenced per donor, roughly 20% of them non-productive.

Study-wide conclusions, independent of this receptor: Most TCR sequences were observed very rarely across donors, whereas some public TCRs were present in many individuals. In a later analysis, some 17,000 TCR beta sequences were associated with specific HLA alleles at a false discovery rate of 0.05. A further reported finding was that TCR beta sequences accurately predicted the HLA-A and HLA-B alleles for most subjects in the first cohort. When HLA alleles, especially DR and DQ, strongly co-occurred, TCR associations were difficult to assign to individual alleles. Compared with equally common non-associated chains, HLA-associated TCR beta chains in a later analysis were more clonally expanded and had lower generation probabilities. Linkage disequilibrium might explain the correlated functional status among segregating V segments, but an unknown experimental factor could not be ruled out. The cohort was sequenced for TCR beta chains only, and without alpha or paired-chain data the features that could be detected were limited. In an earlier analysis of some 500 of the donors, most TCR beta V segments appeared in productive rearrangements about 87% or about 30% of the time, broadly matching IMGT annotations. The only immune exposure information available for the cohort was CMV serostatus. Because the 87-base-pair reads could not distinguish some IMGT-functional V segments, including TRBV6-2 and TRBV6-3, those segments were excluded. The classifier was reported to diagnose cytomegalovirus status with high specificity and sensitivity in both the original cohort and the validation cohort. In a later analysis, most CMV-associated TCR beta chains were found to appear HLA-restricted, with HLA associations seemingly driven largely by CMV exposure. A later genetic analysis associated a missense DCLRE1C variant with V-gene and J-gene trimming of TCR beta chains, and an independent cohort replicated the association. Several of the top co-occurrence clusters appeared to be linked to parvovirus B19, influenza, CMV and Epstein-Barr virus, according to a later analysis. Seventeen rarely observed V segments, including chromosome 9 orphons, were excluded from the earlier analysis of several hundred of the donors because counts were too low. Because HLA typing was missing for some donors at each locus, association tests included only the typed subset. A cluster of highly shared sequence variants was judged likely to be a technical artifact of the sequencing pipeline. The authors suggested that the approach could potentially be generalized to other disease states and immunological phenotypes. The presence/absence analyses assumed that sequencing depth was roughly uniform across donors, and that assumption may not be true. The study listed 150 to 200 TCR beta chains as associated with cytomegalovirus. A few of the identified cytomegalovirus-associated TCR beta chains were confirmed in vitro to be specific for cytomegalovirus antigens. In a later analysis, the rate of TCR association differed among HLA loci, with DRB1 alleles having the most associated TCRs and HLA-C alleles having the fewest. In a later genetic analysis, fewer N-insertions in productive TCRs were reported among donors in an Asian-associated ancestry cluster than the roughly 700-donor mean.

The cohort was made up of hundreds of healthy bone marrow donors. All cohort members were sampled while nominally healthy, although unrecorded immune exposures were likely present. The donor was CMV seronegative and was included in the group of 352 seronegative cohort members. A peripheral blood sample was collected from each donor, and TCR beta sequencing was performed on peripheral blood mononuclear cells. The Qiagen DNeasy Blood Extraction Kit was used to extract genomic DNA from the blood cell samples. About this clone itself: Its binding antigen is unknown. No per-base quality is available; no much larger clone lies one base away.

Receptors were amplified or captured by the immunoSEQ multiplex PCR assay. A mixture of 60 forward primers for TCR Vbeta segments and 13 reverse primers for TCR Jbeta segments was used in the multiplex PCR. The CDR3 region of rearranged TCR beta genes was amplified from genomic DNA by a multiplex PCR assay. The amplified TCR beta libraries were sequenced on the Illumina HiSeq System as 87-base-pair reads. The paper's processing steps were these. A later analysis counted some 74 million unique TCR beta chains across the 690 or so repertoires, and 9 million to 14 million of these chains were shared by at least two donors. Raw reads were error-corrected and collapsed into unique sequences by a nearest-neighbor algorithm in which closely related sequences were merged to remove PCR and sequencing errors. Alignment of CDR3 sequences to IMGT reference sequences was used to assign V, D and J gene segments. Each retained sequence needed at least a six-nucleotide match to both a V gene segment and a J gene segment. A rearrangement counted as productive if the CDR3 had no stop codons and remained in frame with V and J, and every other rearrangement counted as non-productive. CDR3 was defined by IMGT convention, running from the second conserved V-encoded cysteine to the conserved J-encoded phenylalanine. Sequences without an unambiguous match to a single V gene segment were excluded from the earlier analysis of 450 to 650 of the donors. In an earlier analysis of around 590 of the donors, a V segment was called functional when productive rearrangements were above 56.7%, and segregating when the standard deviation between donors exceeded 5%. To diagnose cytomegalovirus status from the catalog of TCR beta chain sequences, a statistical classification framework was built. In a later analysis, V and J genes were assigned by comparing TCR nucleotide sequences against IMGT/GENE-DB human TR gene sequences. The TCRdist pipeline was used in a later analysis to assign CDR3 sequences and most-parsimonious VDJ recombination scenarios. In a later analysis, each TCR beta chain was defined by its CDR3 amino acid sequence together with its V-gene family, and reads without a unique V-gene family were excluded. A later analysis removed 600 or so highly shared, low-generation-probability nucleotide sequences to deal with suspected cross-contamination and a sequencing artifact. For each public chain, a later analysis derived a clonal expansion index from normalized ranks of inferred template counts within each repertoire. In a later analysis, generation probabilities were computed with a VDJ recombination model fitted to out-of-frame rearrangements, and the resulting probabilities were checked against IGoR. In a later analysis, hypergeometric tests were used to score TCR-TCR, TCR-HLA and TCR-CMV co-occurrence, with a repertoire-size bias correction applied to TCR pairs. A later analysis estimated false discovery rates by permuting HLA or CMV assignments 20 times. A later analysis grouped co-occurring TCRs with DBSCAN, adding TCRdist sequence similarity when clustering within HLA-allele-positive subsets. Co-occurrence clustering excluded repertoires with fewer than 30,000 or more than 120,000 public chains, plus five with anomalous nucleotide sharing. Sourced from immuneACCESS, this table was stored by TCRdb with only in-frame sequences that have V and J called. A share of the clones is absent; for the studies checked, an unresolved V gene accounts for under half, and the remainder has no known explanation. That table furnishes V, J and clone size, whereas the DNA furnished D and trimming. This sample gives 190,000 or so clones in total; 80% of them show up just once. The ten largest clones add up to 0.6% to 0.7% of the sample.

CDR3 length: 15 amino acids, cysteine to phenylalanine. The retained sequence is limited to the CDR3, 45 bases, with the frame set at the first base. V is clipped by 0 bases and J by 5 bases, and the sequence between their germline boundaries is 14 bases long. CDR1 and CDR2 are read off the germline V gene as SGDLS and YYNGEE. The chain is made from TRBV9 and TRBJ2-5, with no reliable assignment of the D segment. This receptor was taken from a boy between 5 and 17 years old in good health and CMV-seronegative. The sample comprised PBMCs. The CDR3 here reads CASSVGQDGMETQYF. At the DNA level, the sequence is TGTGCCAGCAGCGTAGGCCAGGATGGCATGGAGACCCAGTACTTC.